The 19 T cell receptor beta chains below all came from one sample that was sequenced in a study of CD8+ T cells in alopecia areata. Extracted from the samples, RNA was reverse transcribed into cDNA to serve as the sequencing template. Profiling relied on immunoSEQ multiplex PCR, and the TCRdb table lists in-frame clones only, not all of them. The profile shows about 120,000 clones, 50% to 55% of them singletons. Sample treatment: oral pan-JAK inhibitor, 5-10 mg twice daily. The source was CD4+ T cells sorted from blood, collected at week 4, from a patient treated with tofacitinib. Receptors were obtained from a human donor with alopecia areata.

V and J are TRBV5-1 and TRBJ2-7; D perhaps matches TRBD2 (6 bases). CDR3 size: 12 residues. CDR1 and CDR2 from the germline V gene are SGHRS and YFSETQ. Trimming removed 2 bases from V and 12 bases from J, with 15 bases in between. The DNA of the CDR3 is TGCGCCAGCAGCTTCTCTAGCGAACCGCCGTACTTC. It yields the protein CASSFSSEPPYF.

The chain joins TRBV9 to TRBJ1-6; weak D call: TRBD1 (5 bases). Germline V CDR1 and CDR2: SGDLS, YYNGEE. The CDR3 length is 14 residues. Trimming stripped 4 bases from V and 9 bases from J, with 14 bases between. CDR3 protein: CASSPSTGPSPLHF. The CDR3, as DNA: TGTGCCAGCAGCCCCTCTACAGGTCCTTCACCCCTCCACTTT.

The rearrangement links TRBV30 to TRBJ2-6; D possibly corresponds to TRBD1 (6 bases). V lost 3 bases to trimming and J lost 2 bases, with 8 bases between them. This CDR3 is 14 amino acids long. From germline, CDR1 is GTSNPN and CDR2 SVGIG (reference sequence). This CDR3 reads CAWRDSAGANVLTF. The CDR3 DNA reads TGTGCCTGGAGGGACAGTGCTGGGGCCAACGTCCTGACTTTC.

The J gene is TRBJ2-6, the V gene TRBV6-6, with D possibly matching TRBD1 (5 bases). V gave up 6 bases and J gave up 2 bases, with 14 bases separating them. The length of the CDR3 is 16 residues. The germline CDR1 and CDR2 sequences are MNHNY and SVGAGI (reference sequence). Here the CDR3 reads CASSRQAGTGANVLTF. CDR3 DNA sequence: TGTGCCAGCAGCCGACAAGCAGGGACTGGGGCCAACGTCCTGACTTTC.

This clone turned up a few times. This chain joins TRBV18 and TRBJ1-1; D gene ambiguous. The length of the CDR3 is 15 residues. Germline V gene sequence: CDR1 KGHSH, CDR2 LQKENI. V was trimmed by 0 bases and J by 0 bases, leaving 8 bases between them. The CDR3 DNA is TGTGCCAGCTCACCACCCACAAGCATGAACACTGAAGCTTTCTTT. Its translation: CASSPPTSMNTEAFF. Based on the CDR3 plus reference TRBV18 and TRBJ1-1, the full variable domain is NAGVMQNPRHLVRRRGQEARLRCSPMKGHSHVYWYRQLPEEGLKFMVYLQKENIIDESGMPKERFSAEFPKEGPSILRIQQVVRGDSAAYFCASSPPTSMNTEAFFGQGTRLTVV.

The chain carries TRBV29-1 and TRBJ2-1; 8 bases align to TRBD1. The germline V gene has CDR1 SQVTM and CDR2 ANQGSEA. CDR3 length equals 13 residues. Germline trimming cut 6 bases from V and 4 bases from J; bases unmatched to any gene: 5. CDR3 in DNA: TGCAGCGTAACTGGACAGGGTTACAATGAGCAGTTCTTC. Protein product: CSVTGQGYNEQFF.

This clone was seen a few times. J is TRBJ2-3 and V is TRBV15, with D unclear. This CDR3 spans 14 amino acids. Germline V lookup: CDR1 LNHNV, CDR2 YYDKDF (reference sequence). The V and J ends lost 0 bases and 6 bases respectively, with 10 bases between them. CDR3 sequence (DNA): TGTGCCACCAGCAGAGATTATGTGACGGATACGCAGTATTTT. Translated: CATSRDYVTDTQYF.

This clone came up once. V gene TRBV7-9 combines with J gene TRBJ1-5; 12 bases match TRBD1. The CDR3 runs to 18 residues. The V gene's germline CDR1 is SEHNR and CDR2 FQNEAQ (reference sequence). Trimming took 5 bases from V and 4 from J; bases not matched to a gene: 12. CDR3 amino acids: CASSLTGTGGAGNQPQHF. Written as DNA, the CDR3 is TGTGCCAGCAGCCTGACCGGGACAGGGGGCGCCGGGAATCAGCCCCAGCATTTT.

The V call is TRBV18, the J call TRBJ2-7; 10 nucleotides align to TRBD1. V gave up 8 bases and J gave up 4 bases; unmatched junction bases: 5. The CDR3 is 13 residues long. CDR1 is KGHSH and CDR2 is LQKENI in the germline V gene. The CDR3 region is CASTGQGTYEQYF. The CDR3 region has the DNA TGTGCCAGCACGGGACAGGGGACTTACGAGCAGTACTTC.

The count of this clone is one. The J gene is TRBJ2-1, the V gene TRBV7-2, with a possible D match to TRBD2 (5 bases). The CDR3 runs to 15 residues. V lost 5 bases to trimming and J lost 2 bases, with 13 bases between them. Germline CDR1 reads SGHTA; CDR2 reads FQGNSA. The chain's CDR3 is CASSPGRLTYNEQFF. The CDR3 DNA is TGTGCCAGCAGCCCTGGACGACTAACCTACAATGAGCAGTTCTTC.

V usage is TRBV7-9 and J usage is TRBJ2-7; D not certain. This CDR3 has 11 amino acids. Looked up from germline, CDR1 is SEHNR and CDR2 is FQNEAQ (reference sequence). Trimming removed 5 bases from V and 5 bases from J, with 7 bases in between. CDR3 DNA: TGTGCCAGCAGCCTCCTGCACGAGCAGTACTTC. Its protein product is CASSLLHEQYF.

Only a few counts were recorded for this clone. The genes are TRBV29-1 and TRBJ2-2; D is possibly TRBD1 or TRBD2 (6 bases each). The V end lost 6 bases, the J end lost 6 bases, and 14 bases lay between the germline ends. CDR3 length: 13 residues. Germline V gene sequence: CDR1 SQVTM, CDR2 ANQGSEA. CDR3 region: CSVGGIFSGELFF. The CDR3 region has the DNA TGCAGCGTAGGGGGGATCTTTTCCGGGGAGCTGTTTTTT.

This clone was observed a few times. The chain is built from TRBV7-2 and TRBJ1-4; D remains unclear. Trimming removed 4 bases from V and 11 bases from J, with 14 bases in between. This CDR3 has 13 residues. Looked up from germline, CDR1 is SGHTA and CDR2 is FQGNSA. The CDR3 DNA reads as TGTGCCAGCAGCTCAGACCAGATGTCCAAACTGTTTTTT. This sequence encodes CASSSDQMSKLFF.

This sequence joins TRBV30 and TRBJ1-2; D is uncertain. The germline V gene encodes CDR1 GTSNPN and CDR2 SVGIG (reference sequence). The V gene lost 0 bases and the J gene lost 3 bases, with 11 bases spanning the gap. CDR3 length: 14 amino acids. The DNA of the CDR3 is TGTGCCTGGAGTGTTTTAGCGGCAGACTATGGCTACACCTTC. Protein product: CAWSVLAADYGYTF.

This clone was counted only a few times. The junction departs from germline at one end; a sequencing error may be responsible. The chain is built from TRBV7-7 and TRBJ1-5; D is perhaps TRBD1 (6 bases). The CDR3 is made up of 13 amino acids. In germline, CDR1 is SSHAT, CDR2 FNYEAQ (reference sequence). This chain's CDR3 is CASSPDRNQPQHF. The CDR3 DNA is TGTGCTAGCAGCCCGGACAGAAATCAGCCCCAGCATTTT.

The genes are TRBV18 and TRBJ2-2; 10 bases are shared with TRBD1. V gave up 3 bases and J gave up 5 bases; unmatched junction bases: 6. From germline, CDR1 is KGHSH and CDR2 LQKENI. The CDR3 is 16 residues long. This CDR3 is CASSPTGQGGTGELFF. The CDR3 DNA reads TGTGCCAGCTCACCGACAGGACAGGGGGGAACCGGGGAGCTGTTTTTT.

The rearrangement joins TRBV29-1 to TRBJ1-2, with a weak D call TRBD1 (6 bases). The CDR3 loop spans 12 amino acids. Germline V gene lookup returns CDR1 SQVTM and CDR2 ANQGSEA. V was pared by 6 bases and J by 6 bases, with 14 bases between. The CDR3 nucleotides read TGCAGCGTGAAAGGGGGGTTGGATGGCTACACCTTC. As protein: CSVKGGLDGYTF.

This chain joins TRBV30 and TRBJ2-1; D gene uncertain. V was shortened by 1 base and J by 6 bases, with 4 bases between the two germline ends. The CDR3 consists of 11 residues. Looked up from germline, CDR1 is GTSNPN and CDR2 is SVGIG (reference sequence). The CDR3 coding sequence is TGTGCCTGGAGTGATCCCAATGAGCAGTTCTTC. This gives the protein CAWSDPNEQFF. Variable domain in full (rest from reference TRBV30 and TRBJ2-1): SQTIHQWPATLVQPVGSPLSLECTVEGTSNPNLYWYRQAAGRGLQLLFYSVGIGQISSEVPQNLSASRPQDRQFILSSKKLLLSDSGFYLCAWSDPNEQFFGPGTRLTVL.

CDR3 nucleotide sequence: TGCAGCGTGGGGAACGGCTACCTCTCCTACAATGAGCAGTTCTTC. It translates to CSVGNGYLSYNEQFF. The gene calls are TRBV29-1 and TRBJ2-1; D unresolved. Germline V gene sequence: CDR1 SQVTM, CDR2 ANQGSEA. This CDR3 has 15 residues. Trimming left V 6 bases short and J 0 bases short, with 15 bases between.